This T cell receptor beta chain was found in a study of blood T cells in healthy people across ages (dated by TCRdb to between 2014 and 2017). Study-wide context: In model experiments, template switching captured about one uniquely barcoded TCR beta cDNA molecule for every two T cells. The donors were split into four age groups: young (average around 15 years), middle-aged (around 37), aged (over 55) and long-lived (approximately 80). To track age-related changes in TCR beta repertoire diversity, the study relied on deep sequencing normalized with unique cDNA molecular identifiers. To avoid experimental bias, donors of different ages were spread randomly across the sequencing lanes. The study analyzed two additional independent replicas of 1 million unique cDNA reads from the same blood draw for two donors, one aged 18 to 29 and one aged 80 or older. Study-wide findings and limitations: Because donor CMV infection status was unknown, age-related changes in expanded clonotypes were potentially confounded. Estimates of total diversity from one million sequenced T cells were regarded as lower bounds and underestimates. Observed TCR beta diversity correlated strongly with the percentage of naive T cells measured by flow cytometry. Conclusive comparison of naive and antigen-experienced compartments was prevented by the profiling of bulk unsorted PBMCs. Compared with the aged group, the long-lived group had more naive CD4+ T cells, fewer expanded clones and increased TCR diversity, a pattern suggesting age selection. As age increased, observed TCR beta diversity per million T cells dropped in a roughly linear way, and a significant reduction was already evident by age about 36.

The table lists this clonotype with a count of one. It has no known antigen specificity. This may be a read error: a much more frequent sequence differs by one nucleotide. Library method: 5' RACE. Sequenced on an Illumina HiSeq 2500. A second roughly 6 to 12 cycle PCR used a sample-barcoded 5' primer and a J-beta primer mix. Each TCR beta cDNA molecule received a unique molecular identifier from a template-switch 5' adaptor carrying 12 random nucleotides. Each sample yielded at least 3 million CDR3-containing paired-end reads. First-strand cDNA was synthesized from all RNA with the Mint cDNA synthesis kit, primed by a TRBC-specific oligonucleotide. After uracil-DNA glycosylase treatment, a first 18-cycle PCR used universal primers M1SS and BC2_uni_R on all cDNA. The paper's data handling went like this. Normalization of each sample was performed by random selection of 1 million high-quality reads, each carrying a distinct molecular identifier. Instead of being binned into consensus sequences, reads that shared molecular identifiers were thrown out. MiTCR, set to a Q25 quality threshold and the strictest error-elimination algorithm, was used for CDR3 identification, clonotype clustering and error correction. Lower-bound total TCR beta diversity was estimated with a nonparametric unseen species model using Euler transformation. In-frame beta chains were kept once TCRdb had trimmed the public reads at Q25 with fastp and called clones with MiXCR. Records with the same CDR3 protein are collapsed into one entry carrying the most frequent genes and DNA. The V and J calls were not made by the authors but by TCRdb's processing. The table for this sample lists 600,000 to 800,000 distinct CDR3 sequences; under 65% of them were counted only once. Roughly 14% of the sample lies in the top ten.

The donors were 40 or so Caucasian individuals from Russia, aged roughly 6 to 90 years, who were systemically healthy. About 9.8 milliliters of peripheral blood were drawn from each donor into EDTA-treated Vacutainer tubes. Ficoll-Paque density-gradient centrifugation was used to isolate PBMCs, with at least 6.5 million per sample. Total RNA, at least 5 micrograms per sample, was extracted from PBMCs with Trizol reagent. Naive CD45RAhigh/CD27high T cell percentages were measured by flow cytometry on a PBMC aliquot from every donor. The CDR3 measures 16 amino acids from cysteine to phenylalanine. The entry retains the CDR3 DNA only, 48 bases that are in frame from base 1. Per the germline V gene (reference sequence), DFQATT is the CDR1 and SNEGSKA is the CDR2.

Sequencing was done on a sample of blood. The chain uses TRBV20-1 and TRBJ2-1, with 9 bases aligning to TRBD2. The J call may be incorrect, as the DNA end agrees better with TRBJ2-7. The sequence was obtained from a woman of 80 years or more in good health. The CDR3 region reads CSASRLAVLSYNEQYF. The bases read TGCAGTGCCTCCCGACTAGCGGTACTCTCCTACAATGAGCAGTACTTC.